The present entry profiles one T cell receptor beta chain with its context. Its matching antigen is unknown. Only in-frame clones appear in the TCRdb table, and some are missing; sequencing was by immunoSEQ multiplex PCR. In the table there are 90,000 to 150,000 clones, 85% to 90% of which are singletons. This record comes from a study of T cell responses to AZD1222 COVID-19 vaccine. Turning to the study itself: Doses given second, at about 4 or about 12 weeks, were pooled. General study findings and limits: The donors showed a predominance of white British ancestry and of females, with possible underestimation of clonal diversity. The CD4 TCRs associated with vaccination extended across spike and predominated at 160-218 and 743-854.

V was trimmed by 5 bases and J by 5 bases, leaving 16 bases between them. This CDR3 contains 14 residues. CDR1 is MNHEY, CDR2 SMNVEV, per germline (reference sequence). The chain joins TRBV27 to TRBJ2-7; D is uncertain. This sequence originates from an adult in good health. Sequencing used peripheral blood, obtained on day 0 of AZD1222 vaccination. CDR3 nucleotides: TGTGCCAGCAGTGATTCGACACATTGGGACGAGCAGTACTTC. This sequence encodes CASSDSTHWDEQYF.